This T cell receptor (beta chain) came from a study of blood T cell repertoires in COVID-19. Study in general: Samples of COVID-19 (acute and convalescent) were obtained from the United States, Italy and Spain. PBMCs, B-cell-depleted T cells, or T cells provided the cDNA or gDNA that made up the material.

The data were produced by immunoSEQ multiplex PCR, yet TCRdb's version contains in-frame clones alone and is incomplete. This table has over 200,000 clones, around 83% appearing once. V was cut by 3 bases and J by 7 bases, with 9 bases left in between. In germline, CDR1 is GTSNPN, CDR2 SVGIG (reference sequence). The CDR3 consists of 12 residues. What was sequenced was peripheral blood. The receptor was derived from a man between 40 and 49 years old with active or convalescent COVID-19. V usage is TRBV30 and J usage is TRBJ2-2, with D perhaps TRBD2 (6 bases). The DNA for the CDR3 is TGTGCCTGGAGGGTGGGGGGCGGGGAGCTGTTTTTT. Translating gives CAWRVGGGELFF.